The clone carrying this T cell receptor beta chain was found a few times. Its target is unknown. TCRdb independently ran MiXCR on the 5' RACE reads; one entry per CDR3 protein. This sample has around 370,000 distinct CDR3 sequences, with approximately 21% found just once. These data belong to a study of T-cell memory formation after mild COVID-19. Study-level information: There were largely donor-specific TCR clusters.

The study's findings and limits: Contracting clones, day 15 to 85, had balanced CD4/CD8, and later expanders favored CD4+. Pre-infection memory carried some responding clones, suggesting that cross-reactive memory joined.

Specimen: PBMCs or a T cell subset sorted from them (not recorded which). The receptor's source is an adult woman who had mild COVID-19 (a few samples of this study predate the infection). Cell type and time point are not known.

The CDR3 is CASSHRDRVSGANVLTF. CDR3 DNA sequence: TGTGCCAGCTCTCACCGGGACAGGGTTTCTGGGGCCAACGTCCTGACTTTC. The gene calls are TRBV7-2 and TRBJ2-6; 9 bases agree with TRBD1. CDR3 length: 17 residues. Trimming removed 8 bases from V and 1 base from J; junction bases left unmatched: 9. CDR1 is SGHTA, CDR2 FQGNSA, per germline.